Shown below are 18 T cell receptor beta chains from a single sample sequenced in a study of blood T cells in healthy people across ages. Using a J-beta primer mix together with a sample-barcoded 5' primer, a second PCR was run for about 6 to 12 cycles. TCRdb called the 5' RACE reads again in MiXCR, with one record for every CDR3 protein. The sample lists just over 800,000 distinct CDR3 sequences, approximately 67% occurring once. Input material: blood. These receptors were obtained from a young man in good health.

The chain employs TRBV7-2 and TRBJ2-1, with D possibly TRBD2 on 6 matching bases. The DNA end favors TRBJ2-7, so the J call may be wrong. The V gene's germline CDR1 is SGHTA and CDR2 FQGNSA. The CDR3 runs 15 residues. CDR3 DNA sequence: TGTGCCAGCAGCTTCGACCGGGACTCCTACAATGAGCAGTACTTC. This gives the protein CASSFDRDSYNEQYF.

The rearrangement joins TRBV14 to TRBJ1-1; no reliable D call. This CDR3 contains 14 residues. V lost 1 base to trimming and J lost 1 base, with 7 bases between them. Germline V gives CDR1 SGHDN, CDR2 FVKESK. In nucleotides, the CDR3 is TGTGCCAGCAGCCAAGTCTTACAGAACACTGAAGCTTTCTTT. Its translation: CASSQVLQNTEAFF.

This clonotype occurred a few times. The chain joins TRBV20-1 to TRBJ2-5; D possibly matches TRBD1 or TRBD2 (5 bases each). The CDR3 runs to 13 residues. The germline V and J ends were trimmed by 7 bases and 4 bases, with 16 bases remaining between them. In germline, CDR1 is DFQATT, CDR2 SNEGSKA (reference sequence). The chain's CDR3 is CSVEGFSIETQYF. For the CDR3, the DNA is TGCAGTGTAGAGGGGTTTTCGATAGAGACCCAGTACTTC.

This chain joins TRBV4-2 and TRBJ1-2; D is undetermined. Trimming left V 6 bases short and J 3 bases short, with 17 bases between. Germline V gives CDR1 LGHNA, CDR2 YNFKEQ. CDR3 length: 15 residues. The CDR3 region is CASRQLGDRDYGYTF. CDR3 in DNA: TGTGCCAGCAGGCAACTCGGGGATAGGGACTATGGCTACACCTTC.

The V gene is TRBV28, the J gene TRBJ2-1; D gene ambiguous. CDR3 size: 15 residues. With 1 base removed from V and 5 bases from J, the gap between germline ends came to 12 bases. Germline V lookup: CDR1 MDHEN, CDR2 SYDVKM. The CDR3 DNA sequence: TGTGCCAGCAGTTTATTAGGCCTATTCAACAATGAGCAGTTCTTC. This translates into CASSLLGLFNNEQFF.

This chain uses TRBV29-1 with TRBJ1-2; 11 bases are a match to TRBD1. The CDR3 loop spans 14 amino acids. V lost 7 bases, J lost 8 bases, and 12 bases stayed unmatched. Germline values: CDR1 SQVTM, CDR2 ANQGSEA. The CDR3 DNA follows: TGCAGCGCCGACCGACGGGACAGGGGGTTAGGCTACACCTTC. This gives the protein CSADRRDRGLGYTF.

Points on this clonotype: The junction departs from germline at one end; a sequencing error may be responsible. The V and J genes are TRBV20-1 and TRBJ2-7; D remains unclear. CDR1 and CDR2 from the germline V gene are DFQATT and SNEGSKA (reference sequence). The CDR3 loop spans 13 amino acids. The CDR3: CGASPSQRYEQYF. For the CDR3, the DNA is TGCGGTGCTAGTCCCAGCCAGCGCTACGAGCAGTACTTC.

J is TRBJ1-6 and V is TRBV5-4; 8 nucleotides line up with TRBD1. This CDR3 is built from 16 residues. Trimming cost V 4 bases and J 4 bases; bases outside gene matches: 7. Germline CDR1 reads SGHNT; CDR2 reads YYREEE (reference sequence). CDR3 DNA: TGTGCCAGCAGCAACACAGGGGGGATATATAATTCACCCCTCCACTTT. It codes for CASSNTGGIYNSPLHF.

The chain joins TRBV15 to TRBJ2-5, with 7 bases matching TRBD1. The germline CDR1 and CDR2 sequences are LNHNV and YYDKDF (reference sequence). This CDR3 comprises 15 residues. The J segment lost 2 bases and the V segment lost 5 bases, leaving 8 bases of the junction unmatched. CDR3 amino acids: CATSRNQGVQETQYF. The CDR3 nucleotides read TGTGCCACCAGCCGAAACCAGGGGGTTCAAGAGACCCAGTACTTC.

The J gene is TRBJ2-1, the V gene TRBV7-9; the D gene could be TRBD1 or TRBD2 (5 bases each). The CDR3 is 13 amino acids. V was trimmed by 1 base and J by 10 bases, leaving 11 bases between them. Germline V lookup: CDR1 SEHNR, CDR2 FQNEAQ (reference sequence). CDR3 DNA: TGTGCCAGCAGCTTAGGCCGGGGCTTCGAGCAGTTCTTC. This encodes CASSLGRGFEQFF.

The V and J genes are TRBV5-1 and TRBJ2-1; 8 bases agree with TRBD1. In germline, CDR1 is SGHRS, CDR2 YFSETQ. This CDR3 has 16 residues. The ends lost 4 bases at V and 1 base at J; junction bases unmatched: 7. The CDR3 nucleotides are TGCGCCAGCAGCCCGGCAGGGGGCGGGTCCTACAATGAGCAGTTCTTC. This gives the protein CASSPAGGGSYNEQFF.

This sequence joins TRBV20-1 and TRBJ2-5; 12 nucleotides agree with TRBD2. Germline V gene lookup returns CDR1 DFQATT and CDR2 SNEGSKA (reference sequence). The CDR3 runs 12 residues. The trim removed 5 bases at V and 13 bases at J, leaving 8 bases unmatched. CDR3 in DNA: TGCAGTGCTGGACTAGCGGGGCAACCTGGGTACTTC. Translated: CSAGLAGQPGYF.

The chain joins TRBV7-2 to TRBJ2-3, with a weak D call TRBD2 (6 bases). Deletions cut 3 bases from V and 0 bases from J, with 10 bases between. Germline values: CDR1 SGHTA, CDR2 FQGNSA. This CDR3 region has 15 residues. The CDR3 nucleotides are TGTGCCAGCAGCTTGGACTACCTAAGCACAGATACGCAGTATTTT. It encodes CASSLDYLSTDTQYF.

DNA of the CDR3: TGCAGTGCTTCGGACAGGGGATCAGATACGCAGTATTTT. This translates into CSASDRGSDTQYF. The J gene is TRBJ2-3, the V gene TRBV20-1, with TRBD1 matching 9 bases. The length of the CDR3 is 13 residues. Per the germline V gene, CDR1 is DFQATT and CDR2 is SNEGSKA (reference sequence). The ends lost 5 bases at V and 4 bases at J; junction bases unmatched: 4.

This clonotype showed up many times. The chain carries TRBV4-2 and TRBJ2-3, with a possible D match to TRBD2 (6 bases). Germline-derived CDR1 and CDR2 are LGHNA and YNFKEQ. With 6 bases removed from V and 4 bases from J, the gap between germline ends came to 23 bases. The CDR3 covers 17 residues. The CDR3 reads CASSREVRTPGADTQYF. The CDR3 region has the DNA TGTGCCAGCAGTCGCGAAGTCCGGACTCCGGGGGCAGATACGCAGTATTTT.

The chain carries TRBV10-3 and TRBJ2-5, with D unclear. Germline V gives CDR1 ENHRY, CDR2 SYGVKD. This CDR3 comprises 14 residues. V lost 7 bases and J lost 7, with 19 bases in between. The CDR3 nucleotides are TGTGCCATCAAACGTACGGCAGTAGAAGGGACCCAGTACTTC. Protein product: CAIKRTAVEGTQYF.

This clonotype was found a few times. The chain links TRBV29-1 to TRBJ2-1; D perhaps matches TRBD1 (6 bases). The CDR3 has 11 amino acids. The V and J ends lost 8 bases and 7 bases respectively, with 12 bases between them. Germline CDR1 is SQVTM and CDR2 is ANQGSEA. Here the CDR3 DNA reads TGCAGCTATCCAGGACAGAATGAGCAGTTCTTC. Its translation is CSYPGQNEQFF.

The rearrangement links TRBV9 to TRBJ2-1, with 7 bases lining up with TRBD2. Per germline, CDR1 SGDLS and CDR2 YYNGEE. CDR3 length: 15 residues. J lost 9 bases, V lost 0 bases, and 9 bases had no gene match. The CDR3 spells CASSVGGLEGPEQFF. CDR3 nucleotide sequence: TGTGCCAGCAGCGTAGGCGGACTAGAAGGGCCTGAGCAGTTCTTC.